A single T cell receptor (beta chain) is shown here with its context. The antigen remains unidentified. The sample comes from a study of T cells in localized non-small cell lung cancer. Study-wide results and caveats: Greater blood T cell density accompanied longer overall survival. Within adjacent lung there appeared a median around 57 of the top 100 tumor clones. Because sequencing included only one region (of the tumor), heterogeneity remains possible.

Profiling relied on immunoSEQ multiplex PCR, and the TCRdb table lists in-frame clones only, not all of them. Here the sample spans about 72,000 clones, around four fifths being singletons. Germline trimming cut 4 bases from V and 9 bases from J; bases unmatched to any gene: 2. Germline values: CDR1 MGHRA, CDR2 YSYEKL. This CDR3 spans 14 amino acids. The sequencing here drew on peripheral blood, taken before any cancer treatment. V gene TRBV4-1 combines with J gene TRBJ2-1, with 14 positions matching TRBD2. The sequence was obtained from a female donor over 55 with stage I lung adenocarcinoma. The DNA for the CDR3 is TGCGCCAGCAGCCGACTAGCGGGAGGGAGTGAGCAGTTCTTC. It codes for CASSRLAGGSEQFF.